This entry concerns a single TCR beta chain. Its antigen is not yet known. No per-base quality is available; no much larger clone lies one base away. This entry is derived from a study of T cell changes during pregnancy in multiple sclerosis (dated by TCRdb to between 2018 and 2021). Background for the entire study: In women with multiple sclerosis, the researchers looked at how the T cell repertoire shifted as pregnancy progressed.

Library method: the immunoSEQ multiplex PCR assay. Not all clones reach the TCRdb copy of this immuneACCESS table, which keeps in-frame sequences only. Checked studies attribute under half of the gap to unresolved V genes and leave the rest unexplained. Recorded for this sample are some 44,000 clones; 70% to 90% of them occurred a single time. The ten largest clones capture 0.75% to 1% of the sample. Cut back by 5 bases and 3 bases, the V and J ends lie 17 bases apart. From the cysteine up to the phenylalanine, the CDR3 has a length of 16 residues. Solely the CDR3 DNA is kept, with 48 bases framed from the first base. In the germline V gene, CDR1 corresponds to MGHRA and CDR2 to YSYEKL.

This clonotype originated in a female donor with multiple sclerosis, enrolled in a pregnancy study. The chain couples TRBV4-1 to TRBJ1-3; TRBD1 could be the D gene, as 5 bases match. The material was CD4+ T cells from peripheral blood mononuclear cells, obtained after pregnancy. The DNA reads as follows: TGCGCCAGCAGCTTACGAAAGACAGATCTTGGAAACACCATATATTTT. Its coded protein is CASSLRKTDLGNTIYF.